The clone carrying this T cell receptor beta chain was recorded once. The data were obtained in a study of early stage breast cancer tumors. Germline loops: CDR1 SEHNR, CDR2 FQNEAQ (reference sequence). The CDR3 consists of 15 residues. The junction had 4 bases not matched to a gene; V was cut back by 6 bases and J by 0 bases. Data came from immunoSEQ multiplex PCR; TCRdb stores just in-frame clones and leaves some out. The data hold nearly 25,000 clones, with 55% to 80% observed a single time. This sequence originates from a person aged 55 to 75 with breast cancer. The gene calls are TRBV7-9 and TRBJ2-7; TRBD2 aligns across 11 bases. The sequenced sample consisted of breast tumor tissue. Here the CDR3 DNA reads TGTGCCAGCAGTCACGGACTAGCGGGCTCCTACGAGCAGTACTTC. Translation gives CASSHGLAGSYEQYF.